These 12 T cell receptor beta chains came from one sample sequenced in a study of T cell repertoires in cytomegalovirus infection. Each CDR3 protein is one row after TCRdb ran MiXCR on the reads. The sample lists about 320,000 distinct CDR3 sequences; around a tenth were seen once. Sequencing used PBMCs. All receptors derive from a human donor in good health (CMV status not recorded). Some clones in this sample may be carry-over from other donors' samples.

This clonotype has just a few counts. The chain employs TRBV11-2 and TRBJ2-3; the match to TRBD2 covers 8 bases. In germline, CDR1 is SGHAT, CDR2 FQNNGV. Trimming took 5 bases from V and 0 from J; bases not matched to a gene: 7. The CDR3 spans 16 residues. The CDR3 loop reads CASSPRLAPSTDTQYF. The CDR3, as DNA: TGTGCCAGCAGCCCTAGACTAGCGCCGAGCACAGATACGCAGTATTTT.

This clonotype was counted a few times. The V and J genes are TRBV5-6 and TRBJ2-1, with a possible D match to TRBD2 (5 bases). With 2 bases removed from V and 6 bases from J, the gap between germline ends came to 21 bases. CDR3 size: 17 residues. Germline loops: CDR1 SGHDT, CDR2 YYEEEE. CDR3 DNA sequence: TGTGCCAGCAGCTTAAGCGCTCGTCTAGCTGAGGGCAATGAGCAGTTCTTC. It translates to CASSLSARLAEGNEQFF. The full variable domain, in which reference TRBV5-6 and TRBJ2-1 provide the parts outside the CDR3, is DAGVTQSPTHLIKTRGQQVTLRCSPKSGHDTVSWYQQALGQGPQFIFQYYEEEERQRGNFPDRFSGHQFPNYSSELNVNALLLGDSALYLCASSLSARLAEGNEQFFGPGTRLTVL.

A few counts support this clonotype. The chain recombines TRBV20-1 with TRBJ2-5; maybe TRBD2 (5 bases). The CDR3 length is 14 residues. The V gene's germline CDR1 is DFQATT and CDR2 SNEGSKA (reference sequence). Trimming stripped 3 bases from V and 1 base from J, with 12 bases between. DNA for the CDR3: TGCAGTGCTAGGGGTTGGGGAGCCCAAGAGACCCAGTACTTC. Translated: CSARGWGAQETQYF.

This clonotype has a count of ten or more. The genes are TRBV7-2 and TRBJ1-1; a weak D match, TRBD1 (5 bases). Germline V gives CDR1 SGHTA, CDR2 FQGNSA. Between the trimmed V and J ends, which lost 0 bases and 2 bases, there was a span of 13 bases. This CDR3 comprises 16 residues. The CDR3 DNA reads as TGTGCCAGCAGCTTAGCGTGGCACAGGAGCAACACTGAAGCTTTCTTT. Its translation: CASSLAWHRSNTEAFF.

The genes are TRBV29-1 and TRBJ2-7; 9 bases are a match to TRBD2. This CDR3 is 12 amino acids long. Germline V gene lookup returns CDR1 SQVTM and CDR2 ANQGSEA. V trimming: 6 bases; J trimming: 1 base; junction bases outside the gene matches: 1. CDR3 sequence reads: CSVTSGSYEQYF. CDR3 DNA: TGCAGCGTGACTAGCGGATCCTACGAGCAGTACTTC.

This clonotype appeared a few times. The V and J genes are TRBV6-2 or TRBV6-3 and TRBJ2-4; D might be TRBD2 (5 bases). The V and J ends lost 7 bases and 3 bases respectively, with 10 bases between them. Germline CDR1 MNHEY, CDR2 SVGEGT. The CDR3 length is 13 residues. The CDR3 loop is CASKDFSKNIQYF. The CDR3 nucleotides are TGTGCCAGCAAGGACTTCAGCAAAAACATTCAGTACTTC.

This clonotype was counted at least ten times. J is TRBJ2-1 and V is TRBV6-8; D is uncertain. The ends were cut back, 5 bases at V and 4 bases at J, with 18 bases in the middle. Germline assignment: CDR1 MNHGY and CDR2 SAAAGT. The CDR3 covers 16 residues. The CDR3 here is CASSRTLDRLYNEQFF. CDR3 in DNA: TGTGCCAGCAGTCGGACGTTGGACCGACTTTACAATGAGCAGTTCTTC.

The sample holds many counts of this clonotype. The chain links TRBV7-2 to TRBJ2-3; 13 nucleotides agree with TRBD2. This CDR3 region has 17 residues. Trimming at V came to 5 bases and at J to 4 bases, leaving 9 bases not matched to a gene. Germline V lookup: CDR1 SGHTA, CDR2 FQGNSA. The CDR3 nucleotides read TGTGCCAGCAGCCCTTACCGGACTAGCGGGAGTTCAGATACGCAGTATTTT. Translating gives CASSPYRTSGSSDTQYF.

This clonotype was found many times. This chain uses TRBV7-2 with TRBJ1-6, with D possibly being TRBD1 (5 bases). This CDR3 has 14 residues. The germline V gene encodes CDR1 SGHTA and CDR2 FQGNSA. V shed 3 bases and J shed 10 bases, with 13 bases lying between them. The CDR3 region is CASSLGGVNSPLHF. CDR3 DNA: TGTGCCAGCAGCTTGGGGGGGGTAAACTCACCCCTCCACTTT. Full variable domain (outside the CDR3, taken from reference TRBV7-2 and TRBJ1-6): GAGVSQSPSNKVTEKGKDVELRCDPISGHTALYWYRQSLGQGLEFLIYFQGNSAPDKSGLPSDRFSAERTGGSVSTLTIQRTQQEDSAVYLCASSLGGVNSPLHFGNGTRLTVT.

This clonotype was recorded many times. The chain employs TRBV7-9 and TRBJ2-1, with D perhaps TRBD1 or TRBD2 (7 bases each). Between the trimmed V and J ends, which lost 5 bases and 0 bases, there was a span of 14 bases. Germline CDR1 is SEHNR and CDR2 is FQNEAQ (reference sequence). The CDR3 totals 16 residues. The CDR3 nucleotides are TGTGCCAGCAGCCAGGGGGGGGATATCTCCTACAATGAGCAGTTCTTC. Translation gives CASSQGGDISYNEQFF.

Many counts were recorded for this clonotype. V and J are TRBV12-3 or TRBV12-4 and TRBJ2-2; weak D call: TRBD1 (5 bases). Deletions cut 5 bases from V and 6 bases from J, with 16 bases between. The CDR3 length is 15 residues. The CDR3, as DNA: TGTGCCAGCAGTCCGAGGACAACCCGTCCCGGGGAGCTGTTTTTT. Its translation: CASSPRTTRPGELFF.

Ten or more counts support this clonotype. The CDR3 DNA reads as TGTGCCAGCAGTTTAAAAGAGGGGATACGGTACACCTTC. This sequence encodes CASSLKEGIRYTF. This chain connects TRBV12-3 or TRBV12-4 to TRBJ1-2; maybe TRBD1 (5 bases). Trimming removed 2 bases at V and 11 bases at J, with 15 bases between. The CDR3 extends over 13 amino acids.